This TCR beta chain was recorded in a study of CD8 T cells in Susac syndrome. Germline V gene lookup returns CDR1 MDHEN and CDR2 SYDVKM. The CDR3 extends over 13 amino acids. J gave up 6 bases and V 4 bases, and 4 bases lay outside the gene matches. The sequenced target, TCR beta, came from blood CD8+ and CD4+ T cells. Relapsing-remitting disease, either stable or active, was present in the multiple sclerosis controls, who were treatment-naive patients. Both CD4+ and CD8+ T cells were negatively isolated, and TEMRA cells underwent FACS enrichment. When the RNA was reverse transcribed, random hexamers were used with an input of 0.5 to 1 ug. Amplification of the TCR beta CDR3 was carried out by immunoSEQ multiplex PCR, which spanned a total of 54 Vbeta and 13 Jbeta segments. In TCRdb, the immunoSEQ multiplex PCR reads were re-called with MiXCR into one record per CDR3 protein. The data show around 300,000 distinct CDR3 sequences, almost 85% seen once.

This clonotype was seen once. The specimen was CD8+ T cells from PBMCs. V usage is TRBV28 and J usage is TRBJ1-2; 8 positions match TRBD1. The clonotype was recovered from a human donor with multiple sclerosis. The CDR3 DNA follows: TGTGCCAGCAGTTCGGACAGGGCCAATGGCTACACCTTC. Protein product: CASSSDRANGYTF.